This TCR beta chain was captured by sequencing in a study of blood T cells in healthy people across ages. Alongside a J-beta primer mix, a sample-barcoded 5' primer served in a second PCR lasting roughly 6 to 11 cycles. From the 5' RACE reads, TCRdb called clonotypes with MiXCR, one entry per CDR3 protein. This sample has roughly 790,000 distinct CDR3 sequences, with about 40% found just once. This clonotype came up many times. Those donating, healthy Caucasian individuals from Russia, were aged about 6 to 95. Isolated per sample were at least 7 million PBMCs. Germline-derived CDR1 and CDR2 are SGDLS and YYNGEE. This CDR3 has 17 amino acids. V lost 0 bases to trimming and J lost 2 bases; unmatched junction nucleotides: 6.

This chain connects TRBV9 to TRBJ2-3; 10 nucleotides agree with TRBD1. The sample taken for sequencing was blood. This receptor was obtained from a woman in her sixties or seventies in good health. The CDR3 DNA reads TGTGCCAGCAGCGTAGGGGGACAGGGGCCATACACAGATACGCAGTATTTT. Translated, it gives CASSVGGQGPYTDTQYF.